Below, 3 T cell receptor beta chains from the same sample are listed, as sequenced in a study of cytomegalovirus exposure and HLA in healthy donors. Amplification used 60 Vbeta primers and 13 Jbeta primers. The method was immunoSEQ multiplex PCR; TCRdb's version includes in-frame clones alone and lacks a portion of them. The table lists roughly 100,000 clones, under 85% of them singletons. Sequenced: PBMCs. These receptors were collected from a man aged 25 to 45 in good health and CMV-seronegative.

V is TRBV9 and J is TRBJ2-2, with D possibly matching TRBD2 (5 bases). Germline CDR1 reads SGDLS; CDR2 reads YYNGEE. V shed 1 base and J shed 7 bases, with 11 bases lying between them. The CDR3 contains 14 residues. DNA of the CDR3: TGTGCCAGCAGCGTAAGGAAGGCGGGCGGGGAGCTGTTTTTT. As protein: CASSVRKAGGELFF.

The V gene is TRBV11-2, the J gene TRBJ2-1; 12 bases fit TRBD1. There are 16 residues in the CDR3. Germline lookup yields CDR1 SGHAT and CDR2 FQNNGV. The V and J ends lost 3 bases and 5 bases, in that order; junction bases with no gene match: 5. DNA of the CDR3: TGTGCCAGCAGCTTCCGGGACAGGGGGCTACACAATGAGCAGTTCTTC. Translating gives CASSFRDRGLHNEQFF.

The chain carries TRBV5-1 and TRBJ2-1, with 10 nucleotides matching TRBD1. V lost 4 bases to trimming and J lost 7 bases; unmatched junction nucleotides: 5. CDR1 SGHRS and CDR2 YFSETQ come from the germline V gene. This CDR3 region has 14 residues. CDR3 coding DNA: TGCGCCAGCAGCGGGGGACAGGGGCAGAATGAGCAGTTCTTC. Translating gives CASSGGQGQNEQFF.